This T cell receptor (beta chain) originates from a study of cytomegalovirus exposure and HLA in healthy donors. Study results and caveats: The authors listed approximately 160 TCR beta chains as cytomegalovirus-associated. Reports indicated that the classifier achieved high specificity and sensitivity in diagnosing cytomegalovirus status. Rarity held for most TCR sequences, but there were some public TCRs that occurred in many donors.

CDR1 is MGHDK and CDR2 is SYGVNS in the germline V gene. V was shortened by 5 bases and J by 0 bases, with 10 bases between the two germline ends. This CDR3 has 14 residues. This clone has a single count. The antigen remains undetermined. TCRdb's copy holds only in-frame clones and misses some; the assay was immunoSEQ multiplex PCR. The sample yields about 180,000 clones, 85% seen once. Sequenced: PBMCs. The chain is built from TRBV25-1 and TRBJ1-1; D is undetermined. The receptor comes from a man between 18 and 35 years old in good health and CMV-seropositive. In nucleotides, the CDR3 is TGTGCCAGCAGTCCCCCGTCTTTGAACACTGAAGCTTTCTTT. It translates to CASSPPSLNTEAFF.